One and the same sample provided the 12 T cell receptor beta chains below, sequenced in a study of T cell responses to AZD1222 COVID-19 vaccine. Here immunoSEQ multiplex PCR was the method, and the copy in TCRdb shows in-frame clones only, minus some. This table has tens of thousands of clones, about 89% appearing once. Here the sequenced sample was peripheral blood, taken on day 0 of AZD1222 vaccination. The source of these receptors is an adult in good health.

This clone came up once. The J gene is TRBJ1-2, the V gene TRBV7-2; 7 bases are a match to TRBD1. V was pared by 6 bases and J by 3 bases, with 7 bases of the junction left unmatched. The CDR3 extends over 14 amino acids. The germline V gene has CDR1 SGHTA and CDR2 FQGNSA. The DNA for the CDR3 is TGTGCCAGCAGGAGGGGGCCGGAACACTATGGCTACACCTTC. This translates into CASRRGPEHYGYTF.

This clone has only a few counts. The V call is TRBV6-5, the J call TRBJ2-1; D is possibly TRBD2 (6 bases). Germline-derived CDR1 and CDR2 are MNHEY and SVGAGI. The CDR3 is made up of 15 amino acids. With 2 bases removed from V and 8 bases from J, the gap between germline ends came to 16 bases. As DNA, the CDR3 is TGTGCCAGCAGTTACGGGACTCCCCCTAGGGATGAGCAGTTCTTC. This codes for CASSYGTPPRDEQFF.

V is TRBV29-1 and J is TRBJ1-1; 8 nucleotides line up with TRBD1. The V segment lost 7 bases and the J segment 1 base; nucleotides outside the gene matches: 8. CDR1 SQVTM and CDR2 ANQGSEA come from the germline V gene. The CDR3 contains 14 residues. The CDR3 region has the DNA TGCAGCGCTATGACAGGGGATGCGAACACTGAAGCTTTCTTT. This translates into CSAMTGDANTEAFF.

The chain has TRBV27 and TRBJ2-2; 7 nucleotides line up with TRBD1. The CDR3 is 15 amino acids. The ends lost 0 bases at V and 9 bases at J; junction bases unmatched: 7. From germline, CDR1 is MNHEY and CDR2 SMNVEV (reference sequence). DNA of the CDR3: TGTGCCAGCAGTTTATCGACGAGGGGGCGTAGGGAGCTGTTTTTT. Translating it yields CASSLSTRGRRELFF.

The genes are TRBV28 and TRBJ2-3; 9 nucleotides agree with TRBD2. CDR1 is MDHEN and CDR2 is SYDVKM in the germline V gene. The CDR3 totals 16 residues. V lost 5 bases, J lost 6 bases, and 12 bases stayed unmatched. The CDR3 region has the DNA TGTGCCAGCAGTCCCTATGGAGGCGGGGGGGCGGATACGCAGTATTTT. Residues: CASSPYGGGGADTQYF.

The CDR3 DNA is TGTGCCAGTAGTATCGACCGCGGGAGTGGGCCCCAGCATTTT. It is translated as CASSIDRGSGPQHF. V gene TRBV19 combines with J gene TRBJ1-5; no definite D call. The V end lost 3 bases, the J end lost 9 bases, and 15 bases lay between the germline ends. CDR1 is LNHDA and CDR2 is SQIVND in the germline V gene (reference sequence). This CDR3 has 14 residues.

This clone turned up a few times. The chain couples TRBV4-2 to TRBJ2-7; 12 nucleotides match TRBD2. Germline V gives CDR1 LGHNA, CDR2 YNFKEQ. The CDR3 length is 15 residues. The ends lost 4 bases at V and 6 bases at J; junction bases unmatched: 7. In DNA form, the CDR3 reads TGTGCCAGCAGCCCAACGGGACTAGCGGGCGTCGAGCAGTACTTC. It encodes CASSPTGLAGVEQYF.

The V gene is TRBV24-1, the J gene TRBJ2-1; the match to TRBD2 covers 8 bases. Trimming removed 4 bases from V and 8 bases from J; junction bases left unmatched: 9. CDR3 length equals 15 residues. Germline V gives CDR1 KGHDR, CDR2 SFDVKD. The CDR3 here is CATSDGTLGGDEQFF. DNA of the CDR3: TGTGCCACCAGTGACGGTACCCTCGGGGGGGATGAGCAGTTCTTC.

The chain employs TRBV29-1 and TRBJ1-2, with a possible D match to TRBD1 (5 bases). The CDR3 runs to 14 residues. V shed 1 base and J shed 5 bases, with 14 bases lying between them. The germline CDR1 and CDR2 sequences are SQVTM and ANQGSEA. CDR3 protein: CSVEGVGTAYGYTF. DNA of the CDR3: TGCAGCGTTGAAGGGGTGGGGACCGCTTATGGCTACACCTTC.

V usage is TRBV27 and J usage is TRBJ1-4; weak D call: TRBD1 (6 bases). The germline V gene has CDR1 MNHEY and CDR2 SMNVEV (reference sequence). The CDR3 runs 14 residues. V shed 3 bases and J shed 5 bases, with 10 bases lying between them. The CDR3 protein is CASSFGGANEKLFF. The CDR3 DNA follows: TGTGCCAGCAGTTTTGGGGGGGCAAATGAAAAACTGTTTTTT.

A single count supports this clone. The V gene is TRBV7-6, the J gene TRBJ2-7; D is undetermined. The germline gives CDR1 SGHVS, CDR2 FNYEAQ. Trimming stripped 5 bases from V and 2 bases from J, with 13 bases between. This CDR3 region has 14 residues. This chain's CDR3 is CASSQTPAPYEQYF. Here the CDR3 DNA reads TGTGCCAGCAGCCAGACGCCAGCCCCCTACGAGCAGTACTTC.

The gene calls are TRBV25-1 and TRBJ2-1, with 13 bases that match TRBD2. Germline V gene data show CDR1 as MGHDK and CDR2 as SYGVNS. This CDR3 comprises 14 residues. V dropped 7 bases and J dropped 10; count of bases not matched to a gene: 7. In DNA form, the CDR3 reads TGTGCCAGCACAACTAGCGGGGGGGCACACGAGCAGTTCTTC. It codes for CASTTSGGAHEQFF.